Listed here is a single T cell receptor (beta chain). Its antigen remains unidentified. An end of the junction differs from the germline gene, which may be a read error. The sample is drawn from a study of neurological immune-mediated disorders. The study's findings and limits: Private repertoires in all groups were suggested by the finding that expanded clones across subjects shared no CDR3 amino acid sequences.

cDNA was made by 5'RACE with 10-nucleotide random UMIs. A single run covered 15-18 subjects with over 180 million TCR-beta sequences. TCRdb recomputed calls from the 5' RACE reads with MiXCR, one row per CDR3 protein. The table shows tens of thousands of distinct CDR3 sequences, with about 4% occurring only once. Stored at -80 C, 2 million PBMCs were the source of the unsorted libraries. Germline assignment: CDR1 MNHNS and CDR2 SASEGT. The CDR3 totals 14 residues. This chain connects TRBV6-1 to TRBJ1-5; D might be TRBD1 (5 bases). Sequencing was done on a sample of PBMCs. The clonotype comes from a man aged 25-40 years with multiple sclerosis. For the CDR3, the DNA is TGTGCCAGCAACCTGGGGGTAGGCGGTCAGCCCCAGAATTTT. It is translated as CASNLGVGGQPQNF.